These 18 T cell receptor beta chains were sequenced from one sample in a study of blood T cell repertoires in COVID-19. Produced via immunoSEQ multiplex PCR; TCRdb's table is partial and in-frame only. Of approximately 67,000 clones listed, around 87% are singletons. Material: peripheral blood. Source of these receptors: a man in his fifties or sixties with active COVID-19.

V is TRBV9 and J is TRBJ2-2; the match to TRBD2 covers 13 bases. The V gene end was trimmed by 0 bases and the J gene end by 5 bases; junction bases not matched to a gene: 1. The CDR3 consists of 16 residues. In germline, CDR1 is SGDLS, CDR2 YYNGEE. The CDR3 is CASSVGTSGSTGELFF. The DNA for the CDR3 is TGTGCCAGCAGCGTAGGGACTAGCGGGAGTACCGGGGAGCTGTTTTTT.

This chain connects TRBV7-2 to TRBJ1-2; 11 bases map to TRBD1. V shed 3 bases, J shed 6 bases, and the junction held 3 bases outside the gene matches. Germline values: CDR1 SGHTA, CDR2 FQGNSA. CDR3 length: 14 amino acids. The CDR3 loop reads CASSLGQGENGYTF. Written as DNA, the CDR3 is TGTGCCAGCAGCTTGGGACAGGGGGAGAATGGCTACACCTTC.

The chain joins TRBV12-3 or TRBV12-4 to TRBJ1-1; tentatively, D is TRBD1 (6 bases). The CDR3 has 12 amino acids. V was pared by 8 bases and J by 6 bases, with 13 bases between. In DNA form, the CDR3 reads TGTGCCAGCGCAGGGGTGGGGGCTGAAGCTTTCTTT. Protein sequence: CASAGVGAEAFF.

This rearrangement joins TRBV29-1 to TRBJ1-1; 11 nucleotides agree with TRBD1. V shed 7 bases and J 1 base; nucleotides not matched to a gene: 8. CDR3 size: 15 residues. Germline-derived CDR1 and CDR2 are SQVTM and ANQGSEA. The DNA for the CDR3 is TGCAGCGCCACGGACAGGGGGCATCGGAACACTGAAGCTTTCTTT. It yields the protein CSATDRGHRNTEAFF. The complete variable domain, with remaining parts taken from reference TRBV29-1 and TRBJ1-1, reads SAVISQKPSRDICQRGTSLTIQCQVDSQVTMMFWYRQQPGQSLTLIATANQGSEATYESGFVIDKFPISRPNLTFSTLTVSNMSPEDSSIYLCSATDRGHRNTEAFFGQGTRLTVV.

The rearrangement links TRBV30 to TRBJ1-5, with D perhaps TRBD1 (6 bases). V gave up 2 bases and J gave up 6 bases, with 14 bases separating them. The CDR3 sequence is 14 residues long. Germline-derived CDR1 and CDR2 are GTSNPN and SVGIG (reference sequence). The CDR3 DNA is TGTGCCTGGAGTAATGGGGGCGCAGGTCAGCCCCAGCATTTT. This translates into CAWSNGGAGQPQHF.

This rearrangement joins TRBV6-2 or TRBV6-3 to TRBJ1-5; D is possibly TRBD1 (5 bases). From germline, CDR1 is MNHEY and CDR2 SVGEGT. The CDR3 has 17 amino acids. V was shortened by 0 bases and J by 2 bases, with 14 bases between the two germline ends. CDR3 protein: CASSYSSGSGGNQPQHF. The DNA of the CDR3 is TGTGCCAGCAGTTACTCATCAGGGTCGGGCGGCAATCAGCCCCAGCATTTT.

This clone was observed a single time. V is TRBV7-3 and J is TRBJ2-7, with 9 bases aligning to TRBD1. Germline CDR1 and CDR2: SGHTA and FQGTGA. V lost 5 bases to trimming and J lost 7 bases; unmatched junction nucleotides: 6. This CDR3 is 13 amino acids long. The CDR3 protein is CASSPGTGREQYF. In DNA, the CDR3 is TGTGCCAGCAGCCCCGGGACAGGGAGGGAGCAGTACTTC.

The chain links TRBV30 to TRBJ2-7; perhaps TRBD1 as D (5 bases). Germline values: CDR1 GTSNPN, CDR2 SVGIG (reference sequence). The CDR3 is 16 amino acids. Trimming removed 4 bases from V and 2 bases from J, with 21 bases in between. DNA of the CDR3: TGTGCCTGGATAAGACAGCGCCAGAAGGCCCCCTACGAGCAGTACTTC. Its translation: CAWIRQRQKAPYEQYF.

The chain carries TRBV6-5 and TRBJ1-1, with D possibly TRBD1 on 5 matching bases. Germline CDR1 reads MNHEY; CDR2 reads SVGAGI. The CDR3 extends over 14 amino acids. V lost 4 bases and J 1 base, leaving 10 bases between the germline ends. The CDR3 DNA sequence: TGTGCCAGCAGTTTCAGGGAAACGAACACTGAAGCTTTCTTT. This codes for CASSFRETNTEAFF.

The chain carries TRBV6-1 and TRBJ1-5, with D perhaps matching TRBD1 (5 bases). Trimming took 4 bases from V and 7 from J, leaving 20 bases between them. Germline V gene data show CDR1 as MNHNS and CDR2 as SASEGT. The CDR3 is 16 residues long. The chain's CDR3 is CASSANGGGVGQPQHF. CDR3 nucleotides: TGTGCCAGCAGTGCCAACGGGGGGGGAGTAGGGCAGCCCCAGCATTTT.

J is TRBJ1-1 and V is TRBV30, with D perhaps TRBD1 (5 bases). Trimming took off 0 bases at V and 11 bases at J, with 13 bases between the two ends. Germline-derived CDR1 and CDR2 are GTSNPN and SVGIG (reference sequence). This CDR3 comprises 12 residues. The CDR3 loop reads CAWSVLRVEAFF. The CDR3 bases are TGTGCCTGGAGTGTGCTCAGGGTCGAGGCTTTCTTT.

The chain uses TRBV7-3 and TRBJ1-5; TRBD1 matches at 7 bases. V shed 2 bases, J shed 3 bases, and the junction held 4 bases outside the gene matches. This CDR3 contains 15 residues. The V gene's germline CDR1 is SGHTA and CDR2 FQGTGA. CDR3 coding DNA: TGTGCCAGCAGCTTAGTGGGACAGCTCAATCAGCCCCAGCATTTT. It is translated as CASSLVGQLNQPQHF.

Within the sample, this clone is medium-sized. This chain joins TRBV11-3 and TRBJ2-7; D perhaps matches TRBD2 (6 bases). CDR1 is SGHNT, CDR2 YENEEA, per germline. Between the trimmed V and J ends, which lost 5 bases and 1 base, there was a span of 12 bases. The CDR3 has 14 amino acids. As DNA, the CDR3 is TGTGCCAGCAGCCGACCGGGACTTTCCTACGAGCAGTACTTC. Translating gives CASSRPGLSYEQYF.

The chain carries TRBV5-1 and TRBJ2-1, with 7 bases identical to TRBD2. Germline values: CDR1 SGHRS, CDR2 YFSETQ. Unmatched junction bases numbered 13, after V lost 4 bases and J lost 6 bases. The CDR3 consists of 16 residues. CDR3 sequence: CASSLSGLVGGNEQFF. CDR3 bases: TGCGCCAGCAGCCTTTCCGGACTAGTTGGAGGCAATGAGCAGTTCTTC.

The chain couples TRBV5-1 to TRBJ2-1; 7 nucleotides line up with TRBD2. From germline, CDR1 is SGHRS and CDR2 YFSETQ. J was trimmed by 1 base and V by 3 bases; bases with no gene match: 4. The CDR3 is made up of 15 amino acids. CDR3 protein: CASSSSGQSYNEQFF. CDR3 DNA: TGCGCCAGCAGCTCTAGCGGACAATCCTACAATGAGCAGTTCTTC.

This chain uses TRBV9 with TRBJ1-2; the match to TRBD1 covers 8 bases. The CDR3 extends over 15 amino acids. Germline V CDR1 and CDR2: SGDLS, YYNGEE. After removal of 4 bases from V and 2 bases from J, the junction contained 7 bases not matched to a gene. This CDR3 is CASSPRDRTNYGYTF. Written as DNA, the CDR3 is TGTGCCAGCAGCCCCCGGGACAGGACAAACTATGGCTACACCTTC. The full variable domain, completed using reference TRBV9 and TRBJ1-2, is DSGVTQTPKHLITATGQRVTLRCSPRSGDLSVYWYQQSLDQGLQFLIQYYNGEERAKGNILERFSAQQFPDLHSELNLSSLELGDSALYFCASSPRDRTNYGYTFGSGTRLTVV.

The V and J genes are TRBV12-3 or TRBV12-4 and TRBJ1-2; TRBD1 agrees at 9 bases. This CDR3 spans 13 amino acids. Trimming cost V 5 bases and J 6 bases; bases outside gene matches: 4. CDR3 sequence reads: CASSLRTGDGYTF. Written as DNA, the CDR3 is TGTGCCAGCAGTCTTCGGACAGGGGATGGCTACACCTTC.

The J gene is TRBJ2-1, the V gene TRBV4-1; 11 bases are a match to TRBD2. The junction had 5 bases not matched to a gene; V was cut back by 1 base and J by 15 bases. Looked up from germline, CDR1 is MGHRA and CDR2 is YSYEKL. This CDR3 is 13 amino acids long. In DNA form, the CDR3 reads TGCGCCAGCAGCCAAGTGGGACTAGCGGACCGGTTCTTC. It is translated as CASSQVGLADRFF.